These 28 T cell receptor beta chains were all obtained from the same sample, sequenced in a study of blood T cell repertoires in COVID-19. TCRdb keeps only in-frame clones here, not all; method: immunoSEQ multiplex PCR. In the table there are some 380,000 clones, about 87% of which are singletons. Sequencing was carried out using PBMCs or T cells enriched from blood (not recorded which). The origin of the receptors is a man younger than 40 who had recovered from COVID-19.

J is TRBJ1-1 and V is TRBV6-5; TRBD1 is a possible D gene (5 bases). The CDR3 extends over 15 amino acids. Per germline, CDR1 MNHEY and CDR2 SVGAGI. V was cut by 5 bases and J by 0 bases, with 13 bases left in between. The CDR3, as DNA: TGTGCCAGCAGTACGGGCTGGGGGGTGAACACTGAAGCTTTCTTT. Translating it yields CASSTGWGVNTEAFF.

The rearrangement uses TRBV27 and TRBJ1-6; TRBD1 aligns across 8 bases. The CDR3 sequence is 14 residues long. V lost 3 bases to trimming and J lost 10 bases; unmatched junction nucleotides: 5. Germline loops: CDR1 MNHEY, CDR2 SMNVEV (reference sequence). The CDR3 DNA sequence: TGTGCCAGCAGTTTTGACAGGGGTAGGTCACCCCTCCACTTT. Translated, it gives CASSFDRGRSPLHF.

J is TRBJ1-1 and V is TRBV7-8; 11 bases fit TRBD1. Germline CDR1 is SGHVS and CDR2 is FQNEAQ. Losses at the gene ends were 5 bases for V and 5 bases for J; bases not matched to a gene: 7. There are 15 residues in the CDR3. This chain's CDR3 is CASSPGQGARTEAFF. CDR3 nucleotide sequence: TGTGCCAGCAGCCCCGGACAGGGGGCGCGGACTGAAGCTTTCTTT.

The genes are TRBV4-3 and TRBJ2-2; tentative D call: TRBD1 (6 bases). Trimming shortened V by 4 bases and J by 6 bases, and 15 bases separated the two germline ends. CDR3 length equals 15 residues. Germline loops: CDR1 LGHNA, CDR2 YSLEER. CDR3 sequence (DNA): TGCGCCAGCAGCCCCGCCACAGGGACCCCCGGGGAGCTGTTTTTT. Protein product: CASSPATGTPGELFF.

V gene TRBV25-1 combines with J gene TRBJ1-1, with D possibly TRBD1 on 5 matching bases. Trimming cost V 1 base and J 7 bases, with 10 bases left between them. The V gene's germline CDR1 is MGHDK and CDR2 SYGVNS. CDR3 length: 13 amino acids. The CDR3 sequence is CASSESTQGEAFF. In DNA, the CDR3 is TGTGCCAGCAGTGAATCGACCCAGGGTGAAGCTTTCTTT. Full variable domain (missing parts from reference TRBV25-1 and TRBJ1-1): EADIYQTPRYLVIGTGKKITLECSQTMGHDKMYWYQQDPGMELHLIHYSYGVNSTEKGDLSSESTVSRIRTEHFPLTLESARPSHTSQYLCASSESTQGEAFFGQGTRLTVV.

V gene TRBV10-3 combines with J gene TRBJ2-3; 7 positions match TRBD1. V lost 5 bases and J lost 9; bases outside the gene matches: 5. CDR1 is ENHRY, CDR2 SYGVKD, per germline. The CDR3 runs 12 residues. The DNA for the CDR3 is TGTGCCATCAGTACAGGGGTAACCACGCAGTATTTT. This gives the protein CAISTGVTTQYF.

This chain joins TRBV6-5 and TRBJ1-2; weak D call: TRBD1 (6 bases). The CDR3 is 14 residues long. The germline gives CDR1 MNHEY, CDR2 SVGAGI. V shed 8 bases and J shed 3 bases, with 16 bases lying between them. This CDR3 is CASASGGQDYGYTF. As DNA, the CDR3 is TGTGCCAGCGCGTCCGGGGGGCAGGACTATGGCTACACCTTC.

This chain uses TRBV7-9 with TRBJ1-1, with D possibly TRBD1 on 5 matching bases. CDR1 and CDR2 (germline): SEHNR, FQNEAQ (reference sequence). Trimming shortened V by 4 bases and J by 2 bases, and 11 bases separated the two germline ends. This CDR3 has 14 amino acids. The CDR3 nucleotides are TGTGCCAGCAGCTCAGACAGCCCTAACACTGAAGCTTTCTTT. Its translation is CASSSDSPNTEAFF.

The chain couples TRBV4-1 to TRBJ1-1; D may be TRBD1 (5 bases). V was trimmed by 0 bases and J by 2 bases, leaving 13 bases between them. Germline V lookup: CDR1 MGHRA, CDR2 YSYEKL. This CDR3 has 16 amino acids. The CDR3 DNA sequence: TGCGCCAGCAGCCAAGATCTGGTCAGGGCTAACACTGAAGCTTTCTTT. Its translation: CASSQDLVRANTEAFF.

The rearrangement joins TRBV7-9 to TRBJ1-6; no reliable D call. CDR1 and CDR2 from the germline V gene are SEHNR and FQNEAQ (reference sequence). This CDR3 has 14 amino acids. The V gene lost 1 base and the J gene lost 10 bases, with 11 bases spanning the gap. The CDR3 is CASSLGSEVSPLHF. The CDR3 DNA is TGTGCCAGCAGCTTAGGTTCGGAGGTCTCACCCCTCCACTTT.

The chain couples TRBV30 to TRBJ1-2; weak D call: TRBD1 (6 bases). The CDR3 consists of 13 residues. Germline V gives CDR1 GTSNPN, CDR2 SVGIG (reference sequence). V lost 3 bases and J 8 bases, leaving 16 bases between the germline ends. The CDR3 DNA follows: TGTGCCTGGAGCGATACAGGGTTCGAGGGCTACACCTTC. Its protein is CAWSDTGFEGYTF.

J is TRBJ2-1 and V is TRBV11-3; 8 nucleotides line up with TRBD2. V trimming: 5 bases; J trimming: 2 bases; junction bases outside the gene matches: 2. Looked up from germline, CDR1 is SGHNT and CDR2 is YENEEA. The CDR3 has 14 residues. The CDR3: CASSPTSAYNEQFF. The CDR3 DNA follows: TGTGCCAGCAGCCCGACTAGCGCCTACAATGAGCAGTTCTTC.

The chain links TRBV5-1 to TRBJ1-4, with TRBD1 as a possible D gene (6 bases). The V gene's germline CDR1 is SGHRS and CDR2 YFSETQ. There are 15 residues in the CDR3. Trimming shortened V by 4 bases and J by 7 bases, and 17 bases separated the two germline ends. The CDR3: CASSPLQGRSEKLFF. The CDR3 DNA sequence: TGCGCCAGCAGCCCACTCCAGGGGCGCAGTGAAAAACTGTTTTTT. The whole variable domain, remainder taken from reference TRBV5-1 and TRBJ1-4, is KAGVTQTPRYLIKTRGQQVTLSCSPISGHRSVSWYQQTPGQGLQFLFEYFSETQRNKGNFPGRFSGRQFSNSRSEMNVSTLELGDSALYLCASSPLQGRSEKLFFGSGTQLSVL.

The CDR3 DNA follows: TGTGCCAGCAGCGCCCGGTTGGGACAGGGTAACTATGGCTACACCTTC. It specifies CASSARLGQGNYGYTF. The rearrangement joins TRBV3-1 (or the pseudogene TRBV3-2) to TRBJ1-2; 9 bases are shared with TRBD1. The CDR3 consists of 16 residues. Germline V gene data show CDR1 as LGHDT and CDR2 as YNNKEL (reference sequence). Trimming took 5 bases from V and 1 from J; bases not matched to a gene: 8.

The genes are TRBV7-3 and TRBJ1-1, with 8 nucleotides matching TRBD1. This CDR3 is built from 14 residues. After removal of 6 bases from V and 4 bases from J, the junction contained 7 bases not matched to a gene. Looked up from germline, CDR1 is SGHTA and CDR2 is FQGTGA. The CDR3 reads CASRQTGGGTEAFF. Here the CDR3 DNA reads TGTGCCAGCAGGCAAACAGGGGGAGGCACTGAAGCTTTCTTT.

The rearrangement joins TRBV7-2 to TRBJ1-3; 8 nucleotides line up with TRBD1. The CDR3 runs 17 residues. Germline V CDR1 and CDR2: SGHTA, FQGNSA. J gave up 6 bases and V 4 bases, and 14 bases lay outside the gene matches. CDR3 nucleotides: TGTGCCAGCAGCTGGAGGGGCCGACAGGGGACAGCAAACACCATATATTTT. Its protein is CASSWRGRQGTANTIYF.

V is TRBV5-1 and J is TRBJ2-7, with 8 nucleotides matching TRBD1. V gave up 4 bases and J gave up 7 bases; unmatched junction bases: 10. The CDR3 runs to 14 residues. Germline-derived CDR1 and CDR2 are SGHRS and YFSETQ. The CDR3 spells CASSDPGGAGEQYF. The CDR3 DNA reads as TGCGCCAGCAGCGACCCAGGGGGCGCGGGGGAGCAGTACTTC.

The chain recombines TRBV3-1 (or the pseudogene TRBV3-2) with TRBJ1-2, with 9 nucleotides matching TRBD1. CDR1 LGHDT and CDR2 YNNKEL come from the germline V gene (reference sequence). CDR3 length: 16 residues. The junction had 6 bases not matched to a gene; V was cut back by 0 bases and J by 4 bases. CDR3 residues: CASSQEKQDRGYGYTF. CDR3 bases: TGTGCCAGCAGCCAAGAGAAGCAGGACAGGGGCTATGGCTACACCTTC.

The chain joins TRBV11-3 to TRBJ2-7; a possible D gene is TRBD1 (5 bases). The V gene lost 0 bases and the J gene lost 2 bases, with 14 bases spanning the gap. Germline V CDR1 and CDR2: SGHNT, YENEEA. The CDR3 length is 16 residues. The CDR3 sequence is CASSLDRPGKPYEQYF. Written as DNA, the CDR3 is TGTGCCAGCAGCTTAGATAGGCCAGGGAAGCCCTACGAGCAGTACTTC.

The gene calls are TRBV6-2 or TRBV6-3 and TRBJ1-2, with 7 bases matching TRBD1. CDR1 and CDR2 (germline): MNHEY, SVGEGT. This CDR3 has 15 amino acids. Trimming removed 6 bases from V and 5 bases from J; junction bases left unmatched: 12. The CDR3 loop is CASSPGQAEGYGYTF. The CDR3 DNA follows: TGTGCCAGCAGCCCAGGACAGGCCGAGGGGTATGGCTACACCTTC.

The chain couples TRBV19 to TRBJ1-2; no clear D gene. Germline CDR1 LNHDA, CDR2 SQIVND (reference sequence). Trimming stripped 7 bases from V and 6 bases from J, with 15 bases between. The CDR3 length is 13 residues. The CDR3 here is CASMVRGGDGYTF. The CDR3 DNA follows: TGTGCCAGTATGGTACGGGGAGGCGATGGCTACACCTTC.

The count of this clone is one. The chain is built from TRBV29-1 and TRBJ1-1, with 7 bases aligning to TRBD1. The junction had 15 bases not matched to a gene; V was cut back by 6 bases and J by 5 bases. Germline V gives CDR1 SQVTM, CDR2 ANQGSEA. The CDR3 is 15 amino acids. The CDR3 coding sequence is TGCAGCGTCGGACGAATGATGACAGGGAGTACTGAAGCTTTCTTT. It encodes CSVGRMMTGSTEAFF.

This chain joins TRBV7-2 and TRBJ1-5; no clear D gene. Trimming removed 1 base from V and 6 bases from J, with 19 bases in between. The CDR3 sequence is 17 residues long. Germline V gives CDR1 SGHTA, CDR2 FQGNSA. As DNA, the CDR3 is TGTGCCAGCAGCTTAGGTGGACTCTCGATTAAAGGTCAGCCCCAGCATTTT. Its protein is CASSLGGLSIKGQPQHF.

The count of this clone is one. The rearrangement joins TRBV5-1 to TRBJ1-2, with D possibly matching TRBD1 (5 bases). Trimming shortened V by 0 bases and J by 8 bases, and 11 bases separated the two germline ends. In germline, CDR1 is SGHRS, CDR2 YFSETQ. The CDR3 sequence is 13 residues long. This chain's CDR3 is CASSLVTVEGYTF. The CDR3, as DNA: TGCGCCAGCAGCTTGGTGACAGTTGAAGGCTACACCTTC.

The rearrangement links TRBV30 to TRBJ1-2, with TRBD1 identical over 7 bases. V dropped 2 bases and J dropped 2; count of bases not matched to a gene: 5. From germline, CDR1 is GTSNPN and CDR2 SVGIG (reference sequence). There are 14 residues in the CDR3. CDR3 sequence reads: CAWSRTGRNYGYTF. The CDR3 DNA reads TGTGCCTGGAGTCGGACAGGCAGGAACTATGGCTACACCTTC.

The chain employs TRBV27 and TRBJ1-1; D gene unclear. V shed 5 bases and J shed 11 bases, with 24 bases lying between them. The CDR3 spans 15 residues. The germline V gene has CDR1 MNHEY and CDR2 SMNVEV (reference sequence). Here the CDR3 DNA reads TGTGCCAGCAGTCTTCTTCTCCCCCCAGAGTCGAGGGCTTTCTTT. It yields the protein CASSLLLPPESRAFF.

CDR3 in DNA: TGTGCCATCAGCGCGGACAGGGTGTCCTACGAGCAGTACTTC. It codes for CAISADRVSYEQYF. The chain combines TRBV10-3 with TRBJ2-7; TRBD1 agrees at 8 bases. V was clipped by 6 bases and J by 1 base; unmatched bases: 5. In germline, CDR1 is ENHRY, CDR2 SYGVKD. CDR3 length: 14 amino acids.

The chain uses TRBV30 and TRBJ1-2; 7 nucleotides match TRBD1. The CDR3 loop spans 15 amino acids. Germline CDR1 GTSNPN, CDR2 SVGIG (reference sequence). J lost 4 bases, V lost 5 bases, and 13 bases had no gene match. CDR3 sequence (DNA): TGTGCCTGGCAGCGGTTCAAGGGACAGATCTATGGCTACACCTTC. It translates to CAWQRFKGQIYGYTF.